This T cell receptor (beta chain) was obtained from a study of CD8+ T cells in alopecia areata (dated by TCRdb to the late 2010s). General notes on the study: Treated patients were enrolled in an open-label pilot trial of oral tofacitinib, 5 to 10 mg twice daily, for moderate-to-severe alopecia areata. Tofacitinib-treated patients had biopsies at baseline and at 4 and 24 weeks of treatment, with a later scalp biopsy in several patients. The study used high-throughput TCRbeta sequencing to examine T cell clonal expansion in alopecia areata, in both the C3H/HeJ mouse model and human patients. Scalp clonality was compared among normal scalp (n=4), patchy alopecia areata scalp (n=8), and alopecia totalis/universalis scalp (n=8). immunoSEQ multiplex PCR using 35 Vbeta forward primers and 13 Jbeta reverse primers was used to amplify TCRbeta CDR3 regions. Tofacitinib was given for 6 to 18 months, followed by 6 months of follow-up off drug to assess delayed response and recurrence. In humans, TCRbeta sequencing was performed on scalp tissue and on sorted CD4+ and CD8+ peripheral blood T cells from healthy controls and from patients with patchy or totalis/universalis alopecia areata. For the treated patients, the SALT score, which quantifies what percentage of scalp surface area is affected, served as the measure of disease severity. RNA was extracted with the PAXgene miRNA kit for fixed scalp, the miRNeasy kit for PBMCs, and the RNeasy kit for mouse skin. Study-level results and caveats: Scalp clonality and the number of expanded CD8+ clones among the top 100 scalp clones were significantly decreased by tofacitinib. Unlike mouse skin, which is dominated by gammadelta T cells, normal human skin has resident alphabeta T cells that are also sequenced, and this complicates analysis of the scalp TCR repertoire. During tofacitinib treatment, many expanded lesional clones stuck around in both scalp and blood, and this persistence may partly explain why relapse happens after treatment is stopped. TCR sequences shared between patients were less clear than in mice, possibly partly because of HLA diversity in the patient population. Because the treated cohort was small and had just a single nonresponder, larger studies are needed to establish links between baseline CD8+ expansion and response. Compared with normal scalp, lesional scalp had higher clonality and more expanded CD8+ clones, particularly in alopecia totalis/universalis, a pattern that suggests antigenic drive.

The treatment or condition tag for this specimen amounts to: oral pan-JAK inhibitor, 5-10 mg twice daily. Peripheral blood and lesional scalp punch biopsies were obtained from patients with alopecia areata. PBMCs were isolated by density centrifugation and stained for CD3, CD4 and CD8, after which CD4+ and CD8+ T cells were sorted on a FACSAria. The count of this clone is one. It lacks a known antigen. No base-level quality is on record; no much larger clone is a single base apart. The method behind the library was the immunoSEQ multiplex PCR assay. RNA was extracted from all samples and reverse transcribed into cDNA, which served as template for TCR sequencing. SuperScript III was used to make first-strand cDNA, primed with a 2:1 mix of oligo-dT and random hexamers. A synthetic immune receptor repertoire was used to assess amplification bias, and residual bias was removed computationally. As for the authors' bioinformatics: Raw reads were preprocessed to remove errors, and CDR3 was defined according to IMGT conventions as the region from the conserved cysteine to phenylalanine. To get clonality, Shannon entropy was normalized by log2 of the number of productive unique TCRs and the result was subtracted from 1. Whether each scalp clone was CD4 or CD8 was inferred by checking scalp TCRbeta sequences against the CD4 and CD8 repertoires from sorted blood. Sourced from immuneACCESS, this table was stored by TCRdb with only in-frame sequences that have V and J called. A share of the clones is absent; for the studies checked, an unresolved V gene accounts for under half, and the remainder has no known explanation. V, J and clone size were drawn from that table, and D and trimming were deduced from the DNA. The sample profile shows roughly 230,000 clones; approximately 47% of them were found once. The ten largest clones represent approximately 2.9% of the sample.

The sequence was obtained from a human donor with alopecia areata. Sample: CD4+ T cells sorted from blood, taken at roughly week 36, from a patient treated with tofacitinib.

The CDR3 reads CAWSVGGQRGVQETQYF. The base sequence is TGTGCCTGGAGTGTAGGGGGCCAGCGGGGCGTCCAAGAGACCCAGTACTTC. The sequence links TRBV30 to TRBJ2-5; the D match is possibly TRBD1 or TRBD2, with 7 bases aligned in each. Looking up the germline V gene (reference sequence) yields CDR1 GTSNPN and CDR2 SVGIG. V is pared back by 0 bases and J by 1 base, with 18 bases lying between the germline termini. Including cysteine and phenylalanine, the CDR3 has 17 amino acids. The kept DNA is CDR3 alone, 51 bases in frame from the first base.